The 2 T cell receptor beta chains presented below share a single source sample, sequenced in a study of cytomegalovirus exposure and HLA in healthy donors. Primers: 60 Vbeta forward and 13 Jbeta reverse. Only in-frame clones appear in the TCRdb table, and some are missing; sequencing was by immunoSEQ multiplex PCR. Of about 200,000 clones detected, 70% to 80% appear once; the ten largest clones hold around 0.4%. Sequencing was carried out using PBMCs. The receptors were sampled from a male donor in good health and CMV-seropositive.

This clone occurred once. The chain has TRBV25-1 and TRBJ1-1, with no clear D. V lost 3 bases and J lost 3, with 14 bases in between. This CDR3 spans 15 amino acids. Per germline, CDR1 MGHDK and CDR2 SYGVNS. The CDR3 loop reads CASSDSRFLDTEAFF. The CDR3 region has the DNA TGTGCCAGCAGTGATTCCCGATTTCTAGACACTGAAGCTTTCTTT.

The gene calls are TRBV27 and TRBJ2-1; weak D call: TRBD2 (5 bases). CDR1 and CDR2 from the germline V gene are MNHEY and SMNVEV (reference sequence). V was clipped by 6 bases and J by 7 bases, with 10 bases between them. The CDR3 sequence is 12 residues long. The CDR3 nucleotides read TGTGCCAGCAGCCGTCCGGGGAATGAGCAGTTCTTC. Translating it yields CASSRPGNEQFF.